These T cell receptor beta chains were read from a single sample in a study of cytomegalovirus exposure and HLA in healthy donors. Using immunoSEQ multiplex PCR, the repertoire was profiled, and TCRdb retains in-frame clones only, with some absent. The sample carries around 160,000 clones, 80% to 85% recorded once. Sample: PBMCs. Source of these receptors: a human donor in good health. Each CDR3 is given with its conserved first and last residue. Fields, in order: CDR3 length, clone size, D gene, V gene, J gene, CDR3 DNA, CDR3 protein. A D gene is named only where the DNA matches it firmly. Clone sizes are given selectively: once, few, many, or a class where the clone is expanded.

14	NA	NA	TRBV4-3	TRBJ2-7	TGCGCCAGCAGCCAAGATTCAGTCAGAGGTCGGCAGTACTTC	CASSQDSVRGRQYF
12	NA	TRBD1	TRBV2	TRBJ1-2	TGTGCAGACCTGGACAGGATCTATGGCTACACCTTC	CADLDRIYGYTF
14	NA	NA	TRBV6-5	TRBJ1-1	TGTGCCAGCAGTTACTCGACACAGGGCAATCGAGCTTTCTTT	CASSYSTQGNRAFF
16	once	TRBD1	TRBV7-2	TRBJ1-1	TGTGCCAGCAGCAGAGCAAAAGGGGGCGCAAATACTGAAGCTTTCTTT	CASSRAKGGANTEAFF
12	NA	NA	TRBV5-6	TRBJ1-2	TGTGCCAGCAGCTTGGTACCTAGTGGCTACACCTTC	CASSLVPSGYTF
15	NA	TRBD2	TRBV27	TRBJ2-1	TGTGCCAGCACCCGGGGGGGCTGTGGATACAATGAGCAGTTCTTC	CASTRGGCGYNEQFF
15	NA	NA	TRBV6-5	TRBJ2-1	TGTGCCAGCAGTTACGAAGGGGCCAGGTACAATGAGCAGTTCTTC	CASSYEGARYNEQFF
15	NA	NA	TRBV4-1	TRBJ2-7	TGCGCCAGCAGCCAAGTTGGGCAGGGGCCCTACGAGCAGTACTTC	CASSQVGQGPYEQYF
13	NA	TRBD1	TRBV4-3	TRBJ1-2	TGCGCCAGCAGCCCCCGACAGGGGAATGGCTACACCTTC	CASSPRQGNGYTF
15	NA	NA	TRBV10-3	TRBJ1-6	TGTGCCATCAGTGAGTCACAGGGTGGCAATTCACCCCTCCACTTT	CAISESQGGNSPLHF
13	NA	TRBD2	TRBV9	TRBJ2-3	TGTGCCAGCGCGGGGGGGTCCACAGATACGCAGTATTTT	CASAGGSTDTQYF
14	NA	NA	TRBV9	TRBJ2-5	TGTGCCAGCAGCGTAGGTCAGGGCAAAGAGACCCAGTACTTC	CASSVGQGKETQYF
14	NA	NA	TRBV10-3	TRBJ2-7	TGTGCCATCGGTCCGAGCGGATCGTCCTACGAGCAGTACTTC	CAIGPSGSSYEQYF
16	few	NA	TRBV28	TRBJ2-7	TGTGCCAGCACGACTCCAGTTGTGGGGGGTTCCTACGAGCAGTACTTC	CASTTPVVGGSYEQYF
16	NA	TRBD1	TRBV9	TRBJ2-2	TGTGCCAGCAGCGCCGACAGGGTGGGGAACACCGGGGAGCTGTTTTTT	CASSADRVGNTGELFF
17	NA	TRBD2	TRBV6-4	TRBJ2-2	TGTGCCAGCAGTGCTACAGCGGGGGGGCCTAACACCGGGGAGCTGTTTTTT	CASSATAGGPNTGELFF
14	NA	TRBD1	TRBV5-4	TRBJ1-2	TGTGCCAGCAGCTTACAGGGGTCTAACTATGGCTACACCTTC	CASSLQGSNYGYTF
15	NA	NA	TRBV9	TRBJ1-2	TGTGCCAGCAGCTCGGCTCTAGGGGGACACTATGGCTACACCTTC	CASSSALGGHYGYTF
14	NA	TRBD1	TRBV10-2	TRBJ1-5	TGCGCCAGCAGTGAACAGGGGTTGGATCAGCCCCAGCATTTT	CASSEQGLDQPQHF
14	NA	TRBD1	TRBV7-6	TRBJ1-6	TGTGCCAGCAGCTCGGGACAGGGAAATTCACCCCTCCACTTT	CASSSGQGNSPLHF
12	NA	NA	TRBV5-4	TRBJ2-5	TGTGCCAGCAGCTTGGACCGGGAGACCCAGTACTTC	CASSLDRETQYF
12	NA	NA	TRBV5-6	TRBJ2-5	TGTGCCAGCAGGAGTAGCGAAGAGACCCAGTACTTC	CASRSSEETQYF
14	once	NA	TRBV5-4	TRBJ2-5	TGTGCCAGCAGTGAACGGGACAAACAAGAGACCCAGTACTTC	CASSERDKQETQYF
13	NA	TRBD1	TRBV29-1	TRBJ2-1	TGCAGCGTTGGGACAGGGGCGCTTGGGGAGCAGTTCTTC	CSVGTGALGEQFF
18	NA	NA	TRBV6-1	TRBJ1-6	TGTGCCAGCAGTGAAAGTCCAGGGCGACAAGCAAGCAATTCACCCCTCCACTTT	CASSESPGRQASNSPLHF
15	NA	TRBD2	TRBV7-8	TRBJ2-2	TGTGCCAGCAGCGCCGGACTAGCGGGGGCCGGGGAGCTGTTTTTT	CASSAGLAGAGELFF
15	few	TRBD2	TRBV7-2	TRBJ2-7	TGTGCCAGCAGCCGCCATAGCGGGGGGGCCTACGAGCAGTACTTC	CASSRHSGGAYEQYF
15	NA	TRBD2	TRBV2	TRBJ2-3	TGTGCCAGCGGGGGACTAGCGACCGAGGGGGATACGCAGTATTTT	CASGGLATEGDTQYF
14	once	NA	TRBV7-2	TRBJ1-4	TGTGCCAGCAGCCGGACAGCAACTAATGAAAAACTGTTTTTT	CASSRTATNEKLFF
17	NA	TRBD2	TRBV5-1	TRBJ2-3	TGCGCCAGCAGCCTTGGACTAGCGGGGGGGCCCGCAGATACGCAGTATTTT	CASSLGLAGGPADTQYF
14	few	NA	TRBV7-9	TRBJ1-1	TGTGCCAGCAGCGCTGGGGCATTGAACACTGAAGCTTTCTTT	CASSAGALNTEAFF
14	NA	TRBD1	TRBV13	TRBJ1-2	TGTGCCAGCAGCCCAACCGGGACAGGGAACGGCTACACCTTC	CASSPTGTGNGYTF
14	NA	NA	TRBV13	TRBJ2-3	TGTGCCAGCAGCGCCGGGGGGCCCACAGATACGCAGTATTTT	CASSAGGPTDTQYF
16	NA	NA	TRBV4-3	TRBJ2-3	TGCGCCAGCAGCCAAGACGCCCTAGGGGGCACAGATACGCAGTATTTT	CASSQDALGGTDTQYF
14	few	NA	TRBV4-3	TRBJ1-1	TGCGCCAGCAGCCAAGAAGGTACCCGGAGTGAAGCTTTCTTT	CASSQEGTRSEAFF
18	NA	TRBD2	TRBV4-2	TRBJ2-3	TGTGCCAGCAGCCAACTTCCTAGCGGGGGTCTAAACACAGATACGCAGTATTTT	CASSQLPSGGLNTDTQYF
11	few	NA	TRBV20-1	TRBJ1-1	TGCAGTGCTACCAGGCCCTCTGAAGCTTTCTTT	CSATRPSEAFF
14	once	NA	TRBV9	TRBJ2-7	TGTGCCAGCAGCGTAGGCCTAGAGCCCCACGAGCAGTACTTC	CASSVGLEPHEQYF
15	NA	TRBD1	TRBV27	TRBJ2-1	TGTGCCAGCAACAACAGGGGGAGCTCCTACAATGAGCAGTTCTTC	CASNNRGSSYNEQFF
16	once	NA	TRBV4-3	TRBJ2-7	TGCGCCAGCAGAAAGACAGCGACCGACAGCTCCTACGAGCAGTACTTC	CASRKTATDSSYEQYF
13	NA	NA	TRBV6-5	TRBJ1-4	TGTGCCAGCAGTTTCCTCCAGGAAGAAAAACTGTTTTTT	CASSFLQEEKLFF
14	NA	NA	TRBV6-1	TRBJ2-3	TGTGCCAGCAGCATAGATTCTAGCACAGATACGCAGTATTTT	CASSIDSSTDTQYF
13	NA	NA	TRBV5-1	TRBJ2-5	TGCGCCAGCAGCTTGTATCGGGGGGAGACCCAGTACTTC	CASSLYRGETQYF
12	NA	TRBD2	TRBV19	TRBJ2-7	TGTGCCAGTAGCCCGCGCGGGGGAGGGCAGTACTTC	CASSPRGGGQYF